Below, 12 T cell receptor beta chains from the same sample are listed, as sequenced in a study of CXCR3-negative and CXCR3-positive naive CD8 T cells. Each TRB cDNA library was prepared by 5' RACE (with UMI labels). From its re-call of the 5' RACE reads, TCRdb lists each CDR3 protein once, without DNA. This sample contains more than 45,000 distinct CDR3 sequences. The specimen sequenced was memory CD8+ T cells from blood. These receptors came from a human donor in good health. Some clones in this sample may be carry-over from other donors' samples.

The V and J genes are TRBV7-9 and TRBJ2-3. Germline V gene lookup returns CDR1 SEHNR and CDR2 FQNEAQ (reference sequence). This CDR3 comprises 14 residues. CDR3 sequence: CASSLSGSTDTQYF.

V usage is TRBV29-1 and J usage is TRBJ2-1; no DNA is available, so the TRBD2 call from TCRdb remains unchecked. The CDR3 runs to 15 residues. Germline CDR1 SQVTM, CDR2 ANQGSEA. The CDR3 sequence: CSVEGLAGVRNEQFF.

This sequence joins TRBV27 and TRBJ2-7; the TRBD1 assignment by TCRdb is unverifiable without DNA. The V gene's germline CDR1 is MNHEY and CDR2 SMNVEV (reference sequence). This CDR3 is built from 13 residues. The CDR3 sequence: CASSLTGGHEQYF.

The chain combines TRBV4-3 with TRBJ2-7. The CDR3 spans 14 residues. Germline V CDR1 and CDR2: LGHNA, YSLEER. The CDR3 sequence is CASSQGQSSYEQYF.

This chain joins TRBV2 and TRBJ1-1; TCRdb outputs TRBD1, but without DNA this stays unchecked. CDR1 and CDR2 (germline): SNHLY, FYNNEI. CDR3 length: 13 amino acids. The CDR3 sequence: CASSADWGTEAFF.

V gene TRBV6-5 combines with J gene TRBJ2-2; the D call of TRBD2 rests on TCRdb alone, since no DNA is present to check it. This CDR3 is 15 amino acids long. CDR1 and CDR2 from the germline V gene are MNHEY and SVGAGI. CDR3 loop: CASSYSVGGTGELFF.

The rearrangement links TRBV20-1 to TRBJ1-1. Per germline, CDR1 DFQATT and CDR2 SNEGSKA (reference sequence). CDR3 length: 12 residues. CDR3 loop: CSARKGETEAFF.

V and J are TRBV7-3 and TRBJ2-7; TCRdb calls TRBD2, which cannot be checked without DNA. CDR3 length equals 15 residues. From germline, CDR1 is SGHTA and CDR2 FQGTGA. CDR3 residues: CASSLSAGGGYEQYF.

The gene calls are TRBV28 and TRBJ1-4. Germline values: CDR1 MDHEN, CDR2 SYDVKM. This CDR3 comprises 13 residues. CDR3 residues: CASSFGTNEKLFF.

The V call is TRBV4-1, the J call TRBJ2-6. This CDR3 region has 16 residues. CDR1 and CDR2 from the germline V gene are MGHRA and YSYEKL. This CDR3 reads CASSQDPGGGANVLTF.

This chain uses TRBV29-1 with TRBJ1-2; as DNA is missing, the TRBD1 call by TCRdb cannot be tested. The CDR3 totals 12 residues. The germline gives CDR1 SQVTM, CDR2 ANQGSEA. The CDR3 sequence: CSVYDSTYGYTF.

V gene TRBV7-2 combines with J gene TRBJ2-7; the D gene TCRdb calls, TRBD1, cannot be checked with no DNA. Germline V gene data show CDR1 as SGHTA and CDR2 as FQGNSA. This CDR3 has 12 residues. This CDR3 is CASSTTGGEQYF.